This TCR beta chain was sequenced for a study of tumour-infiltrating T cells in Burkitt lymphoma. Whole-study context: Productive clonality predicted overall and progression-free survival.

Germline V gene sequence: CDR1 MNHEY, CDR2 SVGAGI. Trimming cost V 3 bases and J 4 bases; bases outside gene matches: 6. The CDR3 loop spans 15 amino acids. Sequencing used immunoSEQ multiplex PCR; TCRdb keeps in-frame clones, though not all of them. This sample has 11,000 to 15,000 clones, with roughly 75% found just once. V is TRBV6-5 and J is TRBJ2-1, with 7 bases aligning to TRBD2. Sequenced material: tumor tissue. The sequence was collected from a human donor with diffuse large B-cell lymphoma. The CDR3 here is CASSYFGGGYNEQFF. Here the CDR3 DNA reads TGTGCCAGCAGTTATTTCGGCGGGGGTTACAATGAGCAGTTCTTC.